Shown below are 30 T cell receptor beta chains from a single sample sequenced in a study of beta chain features in type 1 diabetes. Study-wide findings and caveats: Significant though moderate, a shortening of TCRB CDR3s appeared in all four CD4+ subsets of Type 1 diabetes patients.

Expressed TCRB transcripts were sequenced because the isolated RNA had all been reverse transcribed beforehand. TCRdb's copy holds only in-frame clones and misses some; the assay was immunoSEQ multiplex PCR. This sample has roughly 150,000 clones, with about 8.1% found just once. No antigen has been assigned to these receptors. Sequencing was carried out using central memory CD4+ T cells from blood. These receptors were obtained from a woman under 30 with type 1 diabetes.

The rearrangement joins TRBV10-3 to TRBJ2-3; D might be TRBD1 (6 bases). Trimming removed 6 bases from V and 8 bases from J, with 12 bases in between. The CDR3 covers 12 residues. The germline V gene has CDR1 ENHRY and CDR2 SYGVKD. The CDR3 sequence is CAISRGEGTQYF. Written as DNA, the CDR3 is TGTGCCATCAGCAGGGGTGAGGGTACGCAGTATTTT.

The chain is built from TRBV7-2 and TRBJ2-2, with D possibly being TRBD2 (5 bases). This CDR3 region has 14 residues. V was cut by 3 bases and J by 5 bases, with 10 bases left in between. The germline V gene has CDR1 SGHTA and CDR2 FQGNSA. The CDR3 nucleotides are TGTGCCAGCAGCTTCACTGGCGGGACCGGGGAGCTGTTTTTT. This translates into CASSFTGGTGELFF.

This clone came up a few times. This sequence joins TRBV5-1 and TRBJ2-7; 9 bases agree with TRBD1. The CDR3 contains 15 residues. The germline V gene has CDR1 SGHRS and CDR2 YFSETQ. The junction had 9 bases not matched to a gene; V was cut back by 2 bases and J by 6 bases. This chain's CDR3 is CASSFSTGGTGEQYF. The CDR3 DNA reads as TGCGCCAGCAGCTTTTCGACAGGGGGGACGGGCGAGCAGTACTTC.

V is TRBV29-1 and J is TRBJ1-5, with a possible D match to TRBD1 (5 bases). Germline lookup yields CDR1 SQVTM and CDR2 ANQGSEA. The CDR3 spans 13 residues. The germline V and J ends were trimmed by 2 bases and 7 bases, with 12 bases remaining between them. CDR3 in amino acids: CSVEIGVGQPQHF. CDR3 DNA: TGCAGCGTTGAAATAGGGGTCGGGCAGCCCCAGCATTTT.

This clone was seen a few times. The chain joins TRBV7-2 to TRBJ2-6; 9 bases line up with TRBD1. The V gene's germline CDR1 is SGHTA and CDR2 FQGNSA. CDR3 length equals 13 residues. J lost 17 bases, V lost 5 bases, and 10 bases had no gene match. The chain's CDR3 is CASSPPWGQGVTF. In DNA, the CDR3 is TGTGCCAGCAGCCCTCCTTGGGGACAGGGTGTGACTTTC.

This clone was detected only a few times. The rearrangement links TRBV29-1 to TRBJ2-5; tentative D call: TRBD1 (7 bases). The J call may not be correct, given that the DNA end is closer to TRBJ2-7. The CDR3 covers 12 residues. Germline CDR1 reads SQVTM; CDR2 reads ANQGSEA. CDR3 DNA sequence: TGCAGCGTTGAACGCGGGACAGACGAGCAGTACTTC. Its protein product is CSVERGTDEQYF.

In its sample, this clone was seen a few times. The genes are TRBV7-2 and TRBJ2-7; D is possibly TRBD1 (5 bases). Trimming took 1 base from V and 6 from J, leaving 10 bases between them. The germline V gene encodes CDR1 SGHTA and CDR2 FQGNSA. The CDR3 consists of 13 residues. The CDR3 loop is CASSLGRAGEQYF. The DNA of the CDR3 is TGTGCCAGCAGCTTAGGCAGGGCCGGCGAGCAGTACTTC.

This clone has just a few counts. This chain uses TRBV6-6 with TRBJ2-1, with 8 positions matching TRBD2. The CDR3 consists of 16 residues. The germline gives CDR1 MNHNY, CDR2 SVGAGI (reference sequence). V lost 2 bases and J lost 6; bases outside the gene matches: 9. The CDR3 spells CASSYPPGLVANEQFF. CDR3 bases: TGTGCCAGCAGTTACCCCCCGGGACTAGTCGCCAATGAGCAGTTCTTC.

This clone was observed a handful of times. The V and J genes are TRBV7-2 and TRBJ2-3; possibly TRBD1 for D (5 bases). CDR3 size: 14 residues. The ends were cut back, 5 bases at V and 0 bases at J, with 9 bases in the middle. From germline, CDR1 is SGHTA and CDR2 FQGNSA. The CDR3 sequence is CASSLDTSTDTQYF. The CDR3 DNA follows: TGTGCCAGCAGCCTGGACACTAGCACAGATACGCAGTATTTT.

J is TRBJ2-1 and V is TRBV29-1; 11 bases agree with TRBD1. Germline V lookup: CDR1 SQVTM, CDR2 ANQGSEA. Unmatched junction bases numbered 10, after V lost 5 bases and J lost 7 bases. This CDR3 has 15 amino acids. CDR3 sequence: CSVLSPGQGANEQFF. The CDR3 nucleotides are TGCAGCGTTCTAAGCCCCGGACAGGGGGCGAATGAGCAGTTCTTC.

There are many counts of this clone. The gene calls are TRBV2 and TRBJ2-7, with TRBD2 as a possible D gene (6 bases). Germline V gene data show CDR1 as SNHLY and CDR2 as FYNNEI. There are 14 residues in the CDR3. Trimming removed 6 bases at V and 0 bases at J, with 12 bases between. CDR3 loop: CASRDSGYSYEQYF. Written as DNA, the CDR3 is TGTGCCAGCAGGGATAGCGGCTACTCCTACGAGCAGTACTTC.

This clone was detected only a few times. The chain combines TRBV19 with TRBJ1-2, with 7 bases lining up with TRBD1. Losses at the gene ends were 5 bases for V and 13 bases for J; bases not matched to a gene: 10. CDR3 size: 12 residues. Germline values: CDR1 LNHDA, CDR2 SQIVND (reference sequence). CDR3 sequence reads: CASSPDREVCTF. DNA for the CDR3: TGTGCCAGTAGTCCAGACAGGGAAGTTTGCACCTTC.

J is TRBJ2-1 and V is TRBV6-5; 11 bases are shared with TRBD1. The V segment lost 8 bases and the J segment 9 bases; nucleotides outside the gene matches: 9. The germline V gene encodes CDR1 MNHEY and CDR2 SVGAGI. This CDR3 contains 14 residues. The CDR3 region is CASRGQGAFGEQFF. In DNA, the CDR3 is TGTGCCAGCCGCGGACAGGGGGCGTTTGGTGAGCAGTTCTTC.

This clone has a handful of counts. The chain carries TRBV10-3 and TRBJ2-1; maybe TRBD2 (6 bases). The CDR3 consists of 15 residues. Trimming shortened V by 4 bases and J by 0 bases, and 10 bases separated the two germline ends. Looked up from germline, CDR1 is ENHRY and CDR2 is SYGVKD. The CDR3 sequence is CAISGRENSYNEQFF. In DNA form, the CDR3 reads TGTGCCATCAGTGGCCGGGAGAACTCCTACAATGAGCAGTTCTTC.

The chain employs TRBV29-1 and TRBJ2-3; 11 nucleotides match TRBD1. Germline CDR1 and CDR2: SQVTM and ANQGSEA. This CDR3 has 16 amino acids. V was pared by 4 bases and J by 4 bases, with 10 bases of the junction left unmatched. The CDR3 DNA follows: TGCAGCGTTGCCGGGACAGGGGGACTAGCCCCAGATACGCAGTATTTT. Protein sequence: CSVAGTGGLAPDTQYF.

In regard to this clone: Other DNA sequences in the same sample also yield this CDR3. The gene calls are TRBV28 and TRBJ1-4; TRBD1 agrees at 9 bases. The germline CDR1 and CDR2 sequences are MDHEN and SYDVKM. The trim removed 6 bases at V and 5 bases at J, leaving 4 bases unmatched. The CDR3 has 14 residues. CDR3 DNA sequence: TGTGCCAGCAGCCTGACAGGGGGAAATGAAAAACTGTTTTTT. Its translation: CASSLTGGNEKLFF.

Comment on this clone: This specimen includes other DNA sequences encoding the same CDR3. The chain joins TRBV18 to TRBJ2-5, with D perhaps TRBD1 (5 bases). CDR1 is KGHSH and CDR2 is LQKENI in the germline V gene. V gave up 3 bases and J gave up 1 base, with 6 bases separating them. The CDR3 sequence is 13 residues long. The CDR3 DNA reads TGTGCCAGCTCACCCGACAGCCAAGAGACCCAGTACTTC. This translates into CASSPDSQETQYF.

V gene TRBV29-1 combines with J gene TRBJ1-1; weak D call: TRBD1 (5 bases). The germline gives CDR1 SQVTM, CDR2 ANQGSEA. CDR3 length equals 12 residues. The V end was cut by 4 bases, the J end by 3 bases, with 9 bases between. The CDR3 DNA sequence: TGCAGCGTTGTGCCGGGGGACACTGAAGCTTTCTTT. This gives the protein CSVVPGDTEAFF.

This clone was seen a handful of times. The chain employs TRBV25-1 and TRBJ1-5; TRBD1 is a possible D gene (6 bases). This CDR3 contains 13 residues. Germline V gene lookup returns CDR1 MGHDK and CDR2 SYGVNS. The V gene lost 5 bases and the J gene lost 4 bases, with 9 bases spanning the gap. The CDR3 loop is CASSRGFNQPQHF. The CDR3 DNA follows: TGTGCCAGCAGTAGGGGGTTTAATCAGCCCCAGCATTTT.

This clone has more than one count but fewer than ten. The rearrangement joins TRBV6-6 to TRBJ2-3; 11 nucleotides match TRBD1. With V trimmed by 4 bases and J by 6 bases, 6 bases remained unmatched. CDR3 length: 15 amino acids. CDR1 and CDR2 from the germline V gene are MNHNY and SVGAGI (reference sequence). The CDR3 here is CASSWTGGAGDTQYF. The CDR3 DNA sequence: TGTGCCAGCAGTTGGACAGGGGGCGCGGGGGATACGCAGTATTTT.

This rearrangement joins TRBV4-1 to TRBJ1-1; possible D gene TRBD1, 5 bases. V dropped 4 bases and J dropped 5 bases, with 14 bases sitting between them. Per the germline V gene, CDR1 is MGHRA and CDR2 is YSYEKL. CDR3 length: 14 amino acids. CDR3 DNA: TGCGCCAGCAGCCCCCCCCCAGGGTGGACTGAAGCTTTCTTT. Translation: CASSPPPGWTEAFF.

The rearrangement links TRBV11-2 to TRBJ1-2; D is unresolved. Trimming took off 2 bases at V and 4 bases at J, with 11 bases between the two ends. The V gene's germline CDR1 is SGHAT and CDR2 FQNNGV. This CDR3 is built from 14 residues. The CDR3 protein is CASSLQPGFYGYTF. The CDR3, as DNA: TGTGCCAGCAGCTTACAGCCGGGATTCTATGGCTACACCTTC.

The rearrangement uses TRBV19 and TRBJ2-5; 15 bases agree with TRBD2. Trimming at V came to 1 base and at J to 3 bases, leaving 3 bases not matched to a gene. Germline V gives CDR1 LNHDA, CDR2 SQIVND (reference sequence). There are 17 residues in the CDR3. The CDR3 protein is CASSIGTSGRAEETQYF. The DNA of the CDR3 is TGTGCCAGTAGTATAGGGACTAGCGGGAGGGCGGAAGAGACCCAGTACTTC.

The chain has TRBV6-6 and TRBJ1-6, with a possible D match to TRBD1 (6 bases). This CDR3 spans 13 amino acids. Germline CDR1 is MNHNY and CDR2 is SVGAGI (reference sequence). V dropped 8 bases and J dropped 2 bases, with 7 bases sitting between them. The CDR3 region has the DNA TGTGCCAGCCGGGACACCTATAATTCACCCCTCCACTTT. Its protein is CASRDTYNSPLHF.

The rearrangement joins TRBV7-6 to TRBJ2-7, with TRBD2 matching 16 bases. Unmatched junction bases numbered 17, after V lost 5 bases and J lost 7 bases. The CDR3 is 19 amino acids. Germline loops: CDR1 SGHVS, CDR2 FNYEAQ. CDR3 DNA sequence: TGTGCCAGCAGCCAACCCGTCCCGGGACTAGCGGGGGGGCCGGAGGAGCAGTACTTC. Residues: CASSQPVPGLAGGPEEQYF.

In this sample, this clone turned up a few times. DNA of the CDR3: TGTGCCAGCAGTCGGGGACAGGGGGCGACATATGGCTACACCTTC. Protein: CASSRGQGATYGYTF. The chain employs TRBV9 and TRBJ1-2; 12 bases map to TRBD1. Germline CDR1 SGDLS, CDR2 YYNGEE. Germline trimming cut 5 bases from V and 5 bases from J; bases unmatched to any gene: 7. CDR3 length equals 15 residues.

This clone has a handful of counts. V usage is TRBV4-3 and J usage is TRBJ2-4, with TRBD1 matching over 7 bases. Germline CDR1 reads LGHNA; CDR2 reads YSLEER. The ends lost 2 bases at V and 5 bases at J; junction bases unmatched: 6. The length of the CDR3 is 15 residues. This CDR3 reads CASSQRRTGENIQYF. The CDR3 nucleotides read TGCGCCAGCAGCCAAAGGAGAACAGGGGAAAACATTCAGTACTTC.

The chain combines TRBV4-3 with TRBJ2-1, with D possibly TRBD1 on 7 matching bases. Germline V CDR1 and CDR2: LGHNA, YSLEER. Trimming removed 3 bases from V and 1 base from J, with 13 bases in between. The CDR3 consists of 16 residues. CDR3 amino acids: CASSHQTGTSYNEQFF. The CDR3 region has the DNA TGCGCCAGCAGCCACCAGACAGGGACTTCCTACAATGAGCAGTTCTTC.

This clone was seen a few times. The genes are TRBV11-2 and TRBJ2-5; TRBD2 matches at 8 bases. V was pared by 1 base and J by 4 bases, with 2 bases of the junction left unmatched. Germline CDR1 SGHAT, CDR2 FQNNGV. The CDR3 spans 14 residues. The chain's CDR3 is CASSLGLAGETQYF. For the CDR3, the DNA is TGTGCCAGCAGCTTAGGTCTAGCGGGAGAGACCCAGTACTTC.

The J gene is TRBJ2-7, the V gene TRBV5-5; 7 positions match TRBD1. V shed 9 bases, J shed 3 bases, and the junction held 9 bases outside the gene matches. CDR1 is SGHKS, CDR2 YYEKEE, per germline (reference sequence). This CDR3 has 13 residues. CDR3: CATRTGQNYEQYF. The CDR3 region has the DNA TGTGCCACGAGGACAGGACAAAACTACGAGCAGTACTTC.